This entry lists 11 T cell receptor beta chains sequenced from one sample in a study of OX40 agonist ivuxolimab in advanced cancers. Data came from immunoSEQ multiplex PCR; TCRdb stores just in-frame clones and leaves some out. The repertoire holds 18,000 or so clones, with around 70% as singletons. The source was CD4+ or CD8+ T cells sorted from blood, collected in a trial of the OX40 agonist ivuxolimab. The receptor source for this set is an adult with an advanced solid tumor such as melanoma, head and neck, liver or kidney cancer.

Comment on this clone: The junction differs from germline at one of its ends, possibly a read error. The chain couples TRBV7-8 to TRBJ2-5; 8 bases align to TRBD1. This CDR3 is built from 18 residues. The germline V gene encodes CDR1 SGHVS and CDR2 FQNEAQ. CDR3 region: CAGSWPDRGGFGRGTQYF. As DNA, the CDR3 is TGTGCCGGCAGCTGGCCCGACAGGGGTGGCTTCGGAAGAGGGACCCAGTACTTC.

J is TRBJ2-7 and V is TRBV4-3; weak D call: TRBD1 (5 bases). Trimming stripped 0 bases from V and 2 bases from J, with 11 bases between. Looked up from germline, CDR1 is LGHNA and CDR2 is YSLEER. This CDR3 has 15 amino acids. The CDR3 reads CASSQDWLGAYEQYF. The CDR3, as DNA: TGCGCCAGCAGCCAAGATTGGCTAGGGGCCTACGAGCAGTACTTC.

The chain employs TRBV7-8 and TRBJ2-4, with unresolved D. Germline CDR1 SGHVS, CDR2 FQNEAQ. CDR3 length: 16 residues. Trimming pared 1 base from V and 0 bases from J, leaving 10 bases between. The DNA for the CDR3 is TGTGCCAGCAGCTTAGACCCATCTCTAGCCAAAAACATTCAGTACTTC. Translated: CASSLDPSLAKNIQYF.

The genes are TRBV11-1 and TRBJ1-1; 7 positions match TRBD1. The CDR3 totals 14 residues. After removal of 6 bases from V and 0 bases from J, the junction contained 4 bases not matched to a gene. Germline V gene data show CDR1 as SGHAT and CDR2 as FQDESV (reference sequence). Here the CDR3 reads CASRVDRLNTEAFF. CDR3 in DNA: TGTGCCAGCAGAGTGGACAGGTTGAACACTGAAGCTTTCTTT.

This clone showed up just a few times. The chain recombines TRBV28 with TRBJ2-3; 7 bases are shared with TRBD1. This CDR3 comprises 15 residues. Germline trimming cut 7 bases from V and 2 bases from J; bases unmatched to any gene: 9. CDR1 and CDR2 (germline): MDHEN, SYDVKM. The DNA of the CDR3 is TGTGCCAGCAACCGAGGGGGCACCGTCACAGATACGCAGTATTTT. This encodes CASNRGGTVTDTQYF.

This chain joins TRBV7-2 and TRBJ2-7, with D possibly TRBD1 on 5 matching bases. V lost 3 bases, J lost 2 bases, and 11 bases lay in between. CDR1 SGHTA and CDR2 FQGNSA come from the germline V gene. This CDR3 is built from 14 residues. CDR3 sequence (DNA): TGTGCCAGCAGCTTTTCGGACACCACCTACGAGCAGTACTTC. Encoded protein: CASSFSDTTYEQYF.

V and J are TRBV15 and TRBJ2-7, with 11 nucleotides matching TRBD2. CDR1 is LNHNV and CDR2 is YYDKDF in the germline V gene (reference sequence). V was clipped by 5 bases and J by 0 bases; unmatched bases: 3. CDR3 size: 15 residues. DNA for the CDR3: TGTGCCACCAGCGGCGGGACTAGCGGCTCCTACGAGCAGTACTTC. Protein: CATSGGTSGSYEQYF. Combining the CDR3 with reference TRBV15 and TRBJ2-7 gives the whole variable domain DAMVIQNPRYQVTQFGKPVTLSCSQTLNHNVMYWYQQKSSQAPKLLFHYYDKDFNNEADTPDNFQSRRPNTSFCFLDIRSPGLGDTAMYLCATSGGTSGSYEQYFGPGTRLTVT.

The chain recombines TRBV6-5 with TRBJ2-3; D ambiguous. Trimming shortened V by 5 bases and J by 5 bases, and 8 bases separated the two germline ends. There are 12 residues in the CDR3. From germline, CDR1 is MNHEY and CDR2 SVGAGI. The CDR3 DNA reads TGTGCCAGCAGTAGCTGGGAAGATACGCAGTATTTT. Its translation is CASSSWEDTQYF.

The chain has TRBV19 and TRBJ1-2; the D gene is possibly TRBD1 (6 bases). Per the germline V gene, CDR1 is LNHDA and CDR2 is SQIVND (reference sequence). V lost 4 bases, J lost 7 bases, and 22 bases lay in between. The CDR3 extends over 16 amino acids. CDR3 loop: CASSKPRGSSPGGYTF. The CDR3 bases are TGTGCCAGTAGTAAGCCTAGGGGGTCGAGTCCTGGTGGCTACACCTTC.

CDR3 sequence (DNA): TGTGCCAGCCAGGGGACATTCTCCTACAATGAGCAGTTCTTC. Its translation is CASQGTFSYNEQFF. The rearrangement joins TRBV5-4 to TRBJ2-1; possibly TRBD1 for D (6 bases). The CDR3 consists of 14 residues. V lost 7 bases to trimming and J lost 0 bases, with 11 bases between them. Germline-derived CDR1 and CDR2 are SGHNT and YYREEE (reference sequence).

This clone was picked up a small number of times. The chain combines TRBV21-1 with TRBJ1-3; the table's D gene call, TRBD1, was not cross checked with the DNA. TRBV21-1 is deemed a pseudogene. The CDR3 contains 16 residues. CDR3 nucleotides: TGTGCCAGCAGCAATCGGAAGGGGAATACTGGAAACACCATATATTTT. This codes for CASSNRKGNTGNTIYF.